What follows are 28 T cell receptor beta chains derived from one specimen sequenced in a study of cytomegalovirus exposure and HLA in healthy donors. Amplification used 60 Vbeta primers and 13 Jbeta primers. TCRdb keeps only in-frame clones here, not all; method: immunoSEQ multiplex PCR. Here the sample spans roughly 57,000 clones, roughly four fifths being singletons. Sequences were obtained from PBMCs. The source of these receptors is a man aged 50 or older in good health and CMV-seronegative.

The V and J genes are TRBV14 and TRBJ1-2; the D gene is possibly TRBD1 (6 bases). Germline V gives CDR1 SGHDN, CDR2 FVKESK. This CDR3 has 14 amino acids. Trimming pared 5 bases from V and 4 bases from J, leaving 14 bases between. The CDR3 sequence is CASSARQAVYGYTF. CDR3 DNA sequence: TGTGCCAGCAGCGCGCGACAGGCAGTCTATGGCTACACCTTC.

The CDR3: CASSLGRGTDTQYF. For the CDR3, the DNA is TGTGCCAGCAGCTTAGGGCGAGGTACAGATACGCAGTATTTT. This sequence joins TRBV7-9 and TRBJ2-3; D uncertain. The CDR3 loop spans 14 amino acids. The V gene lost 1 base and the J gene lost 3 bases, with 8 bases spanning the gap. Germline V lookup: CDR1 SEHNR, CDR2 FQNEAQ (reference sequence). The full variable domain, rest sourced from reference TRBV7-9 and TRBJ2-3, is DTGVSQNPRHKITKRGQNVTFRCDPISEHNRLYWYRQTLGQGPEFLTYFQNEAQLEKSRLLSDRFSAERPKGSFSTLEIQRTEQGDSAMYLCASSLGRGTDTQYFGPGTRLTVL.

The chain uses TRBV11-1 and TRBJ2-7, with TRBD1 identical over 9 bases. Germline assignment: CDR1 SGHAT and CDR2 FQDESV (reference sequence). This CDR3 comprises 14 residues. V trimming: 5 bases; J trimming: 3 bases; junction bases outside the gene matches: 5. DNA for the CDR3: TGTGCCAGCAGCGTGACAGGGGGAAGCTACGAGCAGTACTTC. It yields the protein CASSVTGGSYEQYF.

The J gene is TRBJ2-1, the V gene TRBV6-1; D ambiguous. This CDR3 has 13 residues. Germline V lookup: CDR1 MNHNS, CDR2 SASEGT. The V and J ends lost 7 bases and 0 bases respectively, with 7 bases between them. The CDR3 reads CASTSDSYNEQFF. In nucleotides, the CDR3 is TGTGCCAGCACGAGCGACTCCTACAATGAGCAGTTCTTC.

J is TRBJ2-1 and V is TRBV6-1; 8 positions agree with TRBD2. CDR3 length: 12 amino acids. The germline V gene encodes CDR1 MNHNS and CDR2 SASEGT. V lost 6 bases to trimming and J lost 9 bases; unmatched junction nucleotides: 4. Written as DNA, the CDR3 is TGTGCCAGCAGAGTGAGCGGGGGTGAGCAGTTCTTC. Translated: CASRVSGGEQFF.

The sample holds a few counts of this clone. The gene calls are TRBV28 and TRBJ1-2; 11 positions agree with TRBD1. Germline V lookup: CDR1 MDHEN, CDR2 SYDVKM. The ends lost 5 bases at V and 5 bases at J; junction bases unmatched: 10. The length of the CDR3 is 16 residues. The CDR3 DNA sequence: TGTGCCAGCAGTCAAACCCGGACAGGGGGCACTTATGGCTACACCTTC. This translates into CASSQTRTGGTYGYTF.

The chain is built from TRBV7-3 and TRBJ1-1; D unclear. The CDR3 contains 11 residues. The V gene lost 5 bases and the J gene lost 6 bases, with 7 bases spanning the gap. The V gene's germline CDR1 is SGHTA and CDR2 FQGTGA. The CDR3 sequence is CASSHSSEAFF. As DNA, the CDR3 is TGTGCCAGCAGCCACTCGTCTGAAGCTTTCTTT. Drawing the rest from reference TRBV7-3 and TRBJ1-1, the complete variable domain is GAGVSQTPSNKVTEKGKYVELRCDPISGHTALYWYRQSLGQGPEFLIYFQGTGAADDSGLPNDRFFAVRPEGSVSTLKIQRTERGDSAVYLCASSHSSEAFFGQGTRLTVV.

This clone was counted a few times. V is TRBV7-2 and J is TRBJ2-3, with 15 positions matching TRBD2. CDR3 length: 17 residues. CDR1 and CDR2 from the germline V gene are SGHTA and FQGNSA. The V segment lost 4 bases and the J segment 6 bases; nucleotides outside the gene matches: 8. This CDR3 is CASSSPGLAGGRDTQYF. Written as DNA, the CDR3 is TGTGCCAGCAGCTCACCGGGACTAGCGGGGGGCAGGGATACGCAGTATTTT.

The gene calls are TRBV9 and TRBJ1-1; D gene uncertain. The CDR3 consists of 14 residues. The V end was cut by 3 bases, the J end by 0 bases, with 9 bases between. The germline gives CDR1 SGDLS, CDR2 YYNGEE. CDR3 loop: CASSGGRVNTEAFF. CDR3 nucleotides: TGTGCCAGCAGCGGCGGCAGAGTGAACACTGAAGCTTTCTTT.

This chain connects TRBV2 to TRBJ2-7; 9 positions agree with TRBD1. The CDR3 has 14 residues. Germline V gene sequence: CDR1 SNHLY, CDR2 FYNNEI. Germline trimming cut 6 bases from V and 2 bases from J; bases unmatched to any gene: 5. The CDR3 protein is CASRRQGGTYEQYF. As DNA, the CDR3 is TGTGCCAGCAGAAGACAGGGGGGCACCTACGAGCAGTACTTC.

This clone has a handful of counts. The CDR3 loop reads CATSGGQGTPYEQYF. The CDR3, as DNA: TGTGCCACCAGCGGAGGGCAGGGGACCCCCTACGAGCAGTACTTC. The J gene is TRBJ2-7, the V gene TRBV15; TRBD1 or TRBD2 may be the D gene (6 bases each). The CDR3 runs to 15 residues. V lost 5 bases and J lost 2, with 16 bases in between. Per the germline V gene, CDR1 is LNHNV and CDR2 is YYDKDF (reference sequence).

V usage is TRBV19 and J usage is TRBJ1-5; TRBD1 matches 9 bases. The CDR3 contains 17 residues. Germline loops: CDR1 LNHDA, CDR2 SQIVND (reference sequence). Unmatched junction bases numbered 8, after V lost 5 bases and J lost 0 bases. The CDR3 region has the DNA TGTGCCAGTAGTGGACAGGGGCCTCAACTTAGCAATCAGCCCCAGCATTTT. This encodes CASSGQGPQLSNQPQHF.

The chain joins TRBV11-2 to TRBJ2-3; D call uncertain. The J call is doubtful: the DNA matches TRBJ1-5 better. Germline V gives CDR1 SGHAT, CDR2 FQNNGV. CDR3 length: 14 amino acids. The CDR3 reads CASSLDPGRDTQHF. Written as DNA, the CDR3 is TGTGCCAGCAGCTTAGATCCAGGCAGAGATACGCAGCATTTT.

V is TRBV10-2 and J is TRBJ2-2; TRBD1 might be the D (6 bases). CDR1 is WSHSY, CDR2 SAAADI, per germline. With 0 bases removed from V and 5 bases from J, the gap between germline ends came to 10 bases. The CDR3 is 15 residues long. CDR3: CASSESPTGTGELFF. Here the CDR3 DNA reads TGCGCCAGCAGTGAGTCCCCTACAGGGACCGGGGAGCTGTTTTTT.

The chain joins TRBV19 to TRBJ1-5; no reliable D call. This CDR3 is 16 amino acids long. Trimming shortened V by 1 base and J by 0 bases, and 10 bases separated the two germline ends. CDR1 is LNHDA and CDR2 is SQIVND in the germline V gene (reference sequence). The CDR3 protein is CASSIGAAHSNQPQHF. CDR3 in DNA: TGTGCCAGTAGTATAGGGGCAGCCCATAGCAATCAGCCCCAGCATTTT. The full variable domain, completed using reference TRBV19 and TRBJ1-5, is DGGITQSPKYLFRKEGQNVTLSCEQNLNHDAMYWYRQDPGQGLRLIYYSQIVNDFQKGDIAEGYSVSREKKESFPLTVTSAQKNPTAFYLCASSIGAAHSNQPQHFGDGTRLSIL.

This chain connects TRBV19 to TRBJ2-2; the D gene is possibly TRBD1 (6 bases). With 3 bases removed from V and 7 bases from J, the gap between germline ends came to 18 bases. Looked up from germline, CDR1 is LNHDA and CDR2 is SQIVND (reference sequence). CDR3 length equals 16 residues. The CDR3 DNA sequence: TGTGCCAGTAGTATGGAAAGGGGGATCAGGATCGGGGAGCTGTTTTTT. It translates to CASSMERGIRIGELFF.

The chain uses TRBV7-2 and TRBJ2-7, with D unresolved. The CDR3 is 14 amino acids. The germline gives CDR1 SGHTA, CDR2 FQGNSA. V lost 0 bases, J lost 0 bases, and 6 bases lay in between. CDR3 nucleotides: TGTGCCAGCAGCTTAGCGCCCAGCTCCTACGAGCAGTACTTC. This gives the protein CASSLAPSSYEQYF. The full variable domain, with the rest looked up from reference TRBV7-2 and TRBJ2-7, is GAGVSQSPSNKVTEKGKDVELRCDPISGHTALYWYRQSLGQGLEFLIYFQGNSAPDKSGLPSDRFSAERTGGSVSTLTIQRTQQEDSAVYLCASSLAPSSYEQYFGPGTRLTVT.

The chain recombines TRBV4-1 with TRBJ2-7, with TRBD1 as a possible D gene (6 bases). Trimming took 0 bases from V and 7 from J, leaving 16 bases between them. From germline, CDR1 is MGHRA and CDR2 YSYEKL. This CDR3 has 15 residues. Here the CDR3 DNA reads TGCGCCAGCAGCCAAGAGCCAGGGGCCCCTGGGGAGCAGTACTTC. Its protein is CASSQEPGAPGEQYF.

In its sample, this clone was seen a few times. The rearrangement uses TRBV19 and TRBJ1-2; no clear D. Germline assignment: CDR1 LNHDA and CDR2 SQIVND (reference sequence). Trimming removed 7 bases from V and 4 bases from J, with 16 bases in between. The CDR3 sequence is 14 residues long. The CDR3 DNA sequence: TGTGCCAGTACCCCCGGAACCTCGGGCTATGGCTACACCTTC. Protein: CASTPGTSGYGYTF.

The DNA for the CDR3 is TGTGCCAGCAGTTCAGGGTTTGCAACTAATGAAAAACTGTTTTTT. Encoded protein: CASSSGFATNEKLFF. This chain uses TRBV6-5 with TRBJ1-4; the D gene is possibly TRBD1 (5 bases). V was pared by 4 bases and J by 0 bases, with 9 bases between. In germline, CDR1 is MNHEY, CDR2 SVGAGI. There are 15 residues in the CDR3.

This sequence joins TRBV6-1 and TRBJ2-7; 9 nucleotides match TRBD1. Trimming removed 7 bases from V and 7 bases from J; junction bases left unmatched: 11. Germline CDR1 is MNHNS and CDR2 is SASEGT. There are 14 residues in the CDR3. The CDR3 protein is CASTEQGARWEQYF. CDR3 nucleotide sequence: TGTGCCAGCACCGAACAGGGGGCGCGATGGGAGCAGTACTTC.

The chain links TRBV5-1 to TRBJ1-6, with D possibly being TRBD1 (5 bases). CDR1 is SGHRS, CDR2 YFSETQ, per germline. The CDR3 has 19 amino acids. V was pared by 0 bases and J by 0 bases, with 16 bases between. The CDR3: CASSLGQLEAGSYNSPLHF. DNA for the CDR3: TGCGCCAGCAGCTTGGGACAGTTAGAAGCGGGCTCCTATAATTCACCCCTCCACTTT. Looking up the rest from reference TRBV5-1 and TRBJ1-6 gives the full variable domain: KAGVTQTPRYLIKTRGQQVTLSCSPISGHRSVSWYQQTPGQGLQFLFEYFSETQRNKGNFPGRFSGRQFSNSRSEMNVSTLELGDSALYLCASSLGQLEAGSYNSPLHFGNGTRLTVT.

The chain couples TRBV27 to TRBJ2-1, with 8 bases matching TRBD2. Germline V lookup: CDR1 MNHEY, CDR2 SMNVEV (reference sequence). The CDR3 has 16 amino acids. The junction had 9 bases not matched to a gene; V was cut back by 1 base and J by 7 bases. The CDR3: CASSLLTAGGPNEQFF. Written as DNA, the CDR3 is TGTGCCAGCAGTTTATTAACTGCGGGGGGACCTAATGAGCAGTTCTTC.

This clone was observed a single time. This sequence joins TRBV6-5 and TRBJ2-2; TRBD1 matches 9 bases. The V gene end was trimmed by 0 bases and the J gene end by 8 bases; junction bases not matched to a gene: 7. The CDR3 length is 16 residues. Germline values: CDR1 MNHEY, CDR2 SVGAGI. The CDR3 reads CASSYSRRTGVGELFF. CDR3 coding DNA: TGTGCCAGCAGTTACTCGAGGAGGACAGGGGTTGGGGAGCTGTTTTTT.

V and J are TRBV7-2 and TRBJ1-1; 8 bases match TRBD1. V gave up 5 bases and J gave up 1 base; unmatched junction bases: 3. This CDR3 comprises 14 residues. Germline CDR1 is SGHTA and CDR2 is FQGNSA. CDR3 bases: TGTGCCAGCAGCCGACAGGGGAAGAACACTGAAGCTTTCTTT. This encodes CASSRQGKNTEAFF.

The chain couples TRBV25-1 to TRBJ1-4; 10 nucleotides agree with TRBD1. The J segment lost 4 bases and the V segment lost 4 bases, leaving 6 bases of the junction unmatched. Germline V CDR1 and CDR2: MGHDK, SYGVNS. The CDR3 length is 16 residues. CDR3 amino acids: CASSAPGQGFNEKLFF. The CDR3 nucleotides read TGTGCCAGCAGTGCACCGGGACAGGGGTTTAATGAAAAACTGTTTTTT.

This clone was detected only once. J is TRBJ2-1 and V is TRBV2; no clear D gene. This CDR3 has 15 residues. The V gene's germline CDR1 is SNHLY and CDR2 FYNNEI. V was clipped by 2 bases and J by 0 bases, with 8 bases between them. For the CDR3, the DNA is TGTGCCAGCAGTGAAATGGCGGTCTCCTACAATGAGCAGTTCTTC. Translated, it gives CASSEMAVSYNEQFF.

The CDR3 DNA follows: TGTGCCAGCAGCCAGAGGACAGGGGGCCTCAATGAGCAGTTCTTC. It codes for CASSQRTGGLNEQFF. The J gene is TRBJ2-1, the V gene TRBV4-2; the match to TRBD1 covers 11 bases. V dropped 3 bases and J dropped 6; count of bases not matched to a gene: 4. This CDR3 is 15 amino acids long. Germline V gene sequence: CDR1 LGHNA, CDR2 YNFKEQ.